This TCR beta chain was captured in a study of shared clonotypes between healthy human individuals. Study-level background: Three plates each covered CD4 naive and memory; CD8 naive two, CD8 memory one. Findings and caveats of the study: Clonotypes shared by all four donors outscored non-shared clonotypes in generation probability.

Each donor was a Caucasian adult residing in Nashville, Tennessee. Each subset's genomic DNA was shared equally among a number of immunoSEQ plates. Data came from immunoSEQ multiplex PCR; TCRdb stores just in-frame clones and leaves some out. The repertoire consists of a few million clones, with 90% to 95% occurring once and the leading ten covering around 0.15%. Remarks on this clone: The antigen remains undetermined.

Germline lookup yields CDR1 PRHDT and CDR2 FYEKMQ (reference sequence). Trimming cost V 1 base and J 3 bases; bases outside gene matches: 6. This CDR3 is 15 amino acids long. V usage is TRBV13 and J usage is TRBJ2-7; 7 bases are a match to TRBD2. This clonotype was obtained from a young man in good health. Sequencing was done on a sample of naive CD4+ T cells sorted from blood. Subset defined: CD45RA+ positively selected. The CDR3: CASSLVPGEGYEQYF. CDR3 nucleotide sequence: TGTGCCAGCAGCTTAGTTCCGGGGGAGGGCTACGAGCAGTACTTC.